This T cell receptor beta chain derives from a study of response to subunit inactivated influenza vaccine. Findings and limits, study-wide: Only a handful of new T cells, the authors suggested, are recruited with each seasonal influenza vaccination.

One entry per CDR3 protein, called by TCRdb with MiXCR from the RT-PCR reads. The sample holds a few hundred thousand distinct CDR3 sequences, about 14% seen once. This clonotype was picked up a small number of times. Its antigen is undetermined. This CDR3 has 12 residues. CDR1 is LNHDA, CDR2 SQIVND, per germline (reference sequence). Trimming took 6 bases from V and 6 from J; bases not matched to a gene: 2. The V call is TRBV19, the J call TRBJ2-7, with TRBD2 identical over 10 bases. The sequenced sample was PBMCs from blood, obtained roughly 13 days after vaccination. This TCR came from a man in his forties or fifties who received an inactivated influenza vaccine. The CDR3 DNA sequence: TGTGCCAGTAGGAGGACTAGCGGCGAGCAGTACTTC. This gives the protein CASRRTSGEQYF.